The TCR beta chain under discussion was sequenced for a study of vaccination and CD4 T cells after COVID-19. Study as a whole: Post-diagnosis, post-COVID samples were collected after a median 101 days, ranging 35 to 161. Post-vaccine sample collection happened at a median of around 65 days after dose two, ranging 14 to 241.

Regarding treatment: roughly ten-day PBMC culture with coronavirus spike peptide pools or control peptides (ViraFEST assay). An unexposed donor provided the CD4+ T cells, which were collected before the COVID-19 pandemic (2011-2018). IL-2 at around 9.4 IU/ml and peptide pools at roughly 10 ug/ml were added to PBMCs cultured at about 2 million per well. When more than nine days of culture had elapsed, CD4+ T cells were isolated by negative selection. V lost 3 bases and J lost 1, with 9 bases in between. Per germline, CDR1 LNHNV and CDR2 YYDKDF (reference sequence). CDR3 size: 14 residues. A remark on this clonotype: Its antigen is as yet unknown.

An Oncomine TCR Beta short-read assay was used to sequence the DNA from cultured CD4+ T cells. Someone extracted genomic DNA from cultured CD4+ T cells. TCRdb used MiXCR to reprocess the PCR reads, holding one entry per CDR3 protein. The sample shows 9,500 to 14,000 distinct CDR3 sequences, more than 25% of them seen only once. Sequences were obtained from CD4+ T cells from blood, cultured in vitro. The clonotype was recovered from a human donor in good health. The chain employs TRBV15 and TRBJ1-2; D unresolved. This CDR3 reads CATSRAGINYGYTF. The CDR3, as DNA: TGTGCCACCAGCAGGGCCGGGATTAACTATGGCTACACCTTC. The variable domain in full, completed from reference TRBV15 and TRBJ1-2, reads DAMVIQNPRYQVTQFGKPVTLSCSQTLNHNVMYWYQQKSSQAPKLLFHYYDKDFNNEADTPDNFQSRRPNTSFCFLDIRSPGLGDTAMYLCATSRAGINYGYTFGSGTRLTVV.